This TCR beta chain came from a study of cytomegalovirus exposure and HLA in healthy donors. The wider study: The approximately 110 validation repertoires, a later analysis reported, used the same platform as the 700 or so repertoires from the first cohort.

Germline CDR1 is SGDLS and CDR2 is YYNGEE. The CDR3 loop spans 17 amino acids. With V trimmed by 3 bases and J by 1 base, 10 bases remained unmatched. The donors were members of the validation cohort, which comprised about 120 subjects and was separate from the first cohort of fewer than 700 subjects. Study results and caveats: In vitro work confirmed that three CMV-associated chains recognize CMV antigens. It was around 160 TCR beta chains that were listed as cytomegalovirus-associated.

The method was immunoSEQ multiplex PCR; TCRdb's version includes in-frame clones alone and lacks a portion of them. Among about 120,000 clones listed, around 86% were seen once. Concerning this clone: What it binds is unknown.

This receptor was taken from a man aged 18 to 29 in good health and CMV-seronegative. The J gene is TRBJ1-3, the V gene TRBV9, with TRBD1 matching over 7 bases. Sequences were obtained from PBMCs. The DNA of the CDR3 is TGTGCCAGCAGCGCCAGCCTACAGGGGAAGTCTGGAAACACCATATATTTT. It specifies CASSASLQGKSGNTIYF.